The 32 T cell receptor beta chains listed next were all sequenced from one sample in a study of OX40 agonist ivuxolimab in advanced cancers. The protocol was immunoSEQ multiplex PCR, while the TCRdb copy is restricted to in-frame clones and leaves out a portion. This table has some 45,000 clones, 84% appearing once. Sequenced material: CD4+ or CD8+ T cells sorted from blood, taken in a trial of the OX40 agonist ivuxolimab. The receptors here all came from an adult with an advanced solid tumor such as melanoma, head and neck, liver or kidney cancer.

Notes on this clone: Compared with germline, one end of the junction differs, possibly owing to a read error. The chain couples TRBV7-2 to TRBJ2-1, with 7 bases that match TRBD1. CDR1 and CDR2 (germline): SGHTA, FQGNSA. CDR3 size: 15 residues. This CDR3 is CASIGTAHFYTEQFF. The CDR3, as DNA: TGTGCCAGCATAGGGACAGCACACTTTTACACTGAGCAGTTCTTC.

J is TRBJ1-1 and V is TRBV19; D remains unclear. With 9 bases removed from V and 4 bases from J, the gap between germline ends came to 24 bases. This CDR3 has 16 amino acids. CDR1 and CDR2 from the germline V gene are LNHDA and SQIVND (reference sequence). CDR3 in amino acids: CASTLLGEGMGTEAFF. The CDR3 DNA is TGTGCCAGCACCCTATTGGGTGAGGGTATGGGCACTGAAGCTTTCTTT.

The J gene is TRBJ2-3, the V gene TRBV19; possible D gene TRBD2, 6 bases. Germline V gene sequence: CDR1 LNHDA, CDR2 SQIVND (reference sequence). Between the trimmed V and J ends, which lost 7 bases and 0 bases, there was a span of 17 bases. The CDR3 totals 16 residues. The CDR3 spells CASIERGGFSTDTQYF. The CDR3 nucleotides read TGTGCCAGTATTGAACGGGGAGGCTTTAGCACAGATACGCAGTATTTT. Variable domain in full (rest from reference TRBV19 and TRBJ2-3): DGGITQSPKYLFRKEGQNVTLSCEQNLNHDAMYWYRQDPGQGLRLIYYSQIVNDFQKGDIAEGYSVSREKKESFPLTVTSAQKNPTAFYLCASIERGGFSTDTQYFGPGTRLTVL.

The V gene is TRBV6-6, the J gene TRBJ2-1; no definite D call. The CDR3 length is 16 residues. Trimming left V 2 bases short and J 5 bases short, with 16 bases between. Germline V lookup: CDR1 MNHNY, CDR2 SVGAGI (reference sequence). The CDR3, as DNA: TGTGCCAGCAGTTACCCGAGCGTCACCGCTAACAATGAGCAGTTCTTC. Translating it yields CASSYPSVTANNEQFF.

The chain employs TRBV5-6 and TRBJ1-2; possible D gene TRBD1, 5 bases. This CDR3 region has 14 residues. Deletions cut 4 bases from V and 8 bases from J, with 18 bases between. CDR1 is SGHDT, CDR2 YYEEEE, per germline. In DNA, the CDR3 is TGTGCCAGCAGCGTCCGGGACGCATACCTCGGCTACACCTTC. It specifies CASSVRDAYLGYTF.

The chain joins TRBV6-4 to TRBJ2-3, with 7 nucleotides matching TRBD2. The CDR3 is 15 residues long. The ends lost 5 bases at V and 2 bases at J; junction bases unmatched: 7. Germline CDR1 MRHNA, CDR2 SNTAGT. The DNA for the CDR3 is TGTGCCAGCAGTATTGGCGGGAGACCCACAGATACGCAGTATTTT. Protein sequence: CASSIGGRPTDTQYF.

The chain carries TRBV5-8 and TRBJ2-5; the match to TRBD1 covers 10 bases. The V segment lost 0 bases and the J segment 5 bases; nucleotides outside the gene matches: 10. The length of the CDR3 is 17 residues. CDR1 and CDR2 (germline): SGHTS, YDEGEE. Here the CDR3 reads CASSLGQGAGGWETQYF. CDR3 DNA: TGTGCCAGCAGCTTGGGACAGGGGGCCGGGGGTTGGGAGACCCAGTACTTC.

This clone was found once. The gene calls are TRBV12-1 and TRBJ2-5; the DNA was not compared with TRBD1, the D call given in the table. TRBV12-1 has pseudogene status. The CDR3 consists of 14 residues. This CDR3 reads CASSPGQHCEAQYF. The CDR3 coding sequence is TGTGCCAGCAGCCCCGGACAGCACTGCGAGGCCCAGTACTTC.

CDR3 sequence reads: CASSPLGLAGTYEQYF. CDR3 DNA sequence: TGTGCCAGCTCCCCCTTGGGCCTAGCGGGAACCTACGAGCAGTACTTC. The chain links TRBV27 to TRBJ2-7; 9 nucleotides line up with TRBD2. The V segment lost 8 bases and the J segment 2 bases; nucleotides outside the gene matches: 13. CDR1 and CDR2 (germline): MNHEY, SMNVEV (reference sequence). This CDR3 contains 16 residues.

CDR3 protein: CATSSDPGQGVRRGNEQFF. CDR3 DNA sequence: TGTGCCACCAGCAGCGATCCGGGACAGGGGGTTAGGAGGGGCAATGAGCAGTTCTTC. This chain joins TRBV15 and TRBJ2-1; 11 nucleotides match TRBD1. Germline V gene sequence: CDR1 LNHNV, CDR2 YYDKDF (reference sequence). The CDR3 length is 19 residues. The V gene end was trimmed by 3 bases and the J gene end by 6 bases; junction bases not matched to a gene: 16.

The chain links TRBV6-5 to TRBJ1-2, with 7 bases matching TRBD1. This CDR3 is built from 13 residues. Losses at the gene ends were 7 bases for V and 4 bases for J; bases not matched to a gene: 6. CDR1 and CDR2 (germline): MNHEY, SVGAGI. The CDR3 region is CASTPTGIYGYTF. CDR3 nucleotide sequence: TGTGCCAGCACCCCGACAGGGATCTATGGCTACACCTTC.

The genes are TRBV27 and TRBJ2-7; 10 nucleotides match TRBD1. This CDR3 region has 14 residues. Germline V gives CDR1 MNHEY, CDR2 SMNVEV (reference sequence). V shed 6 bases, J shed 2 bases, and the junction held 4 bases outside the gene matches. CDR3 nucleotide sequence: TGTGCCAGCAGACGACAGGGGGCCACCTACGAGCAGTACTTC. Its protein product is CASRRQGATYEQYF.

The V call is TRBV27, the J call TRBJ2-1, with D tentatively TRBD2 (6 bases). The CDR3 is 17 amino acids. Germline V lookup: CDR1 MNHEY, CDR2 SMNVEV (reference sequence). V lost 3 bases and J 6 bases, leaving 21 bases between the germline ends. CDR3 DNA: TGTGCCAGCAGTTTCCCTCCGGACGCGGGAAGTGTCAATGAGCAGTTCTTC. This sequence encodes CASSFPPDAGSVNEQFF.

The V call is TRBV2, the J call TRBJ1-6, with D perhaps TRBD1 (5 bases). The V end was cut by 4 bases, the J end by 7 bases, with 14 bases between. The CDR3 is made up of 15 amino acids. The germline CDR1 and CDR2 sequences are SNHLY and FYNNEI. This chain's CDR3 is CASSGEGTGNSPLHF. The CDR3 DNA sequence: TGTGCCAGCAGTGGGGAGGGGACGGGGAATTCACCCCTCCACTTT.

This chain connects TRBV5-4 to TRBJ2-4; TRBD2 matches 7 bases. The CDR3 is 15 residues long. Germline assignment: CDR1 SGHNT and CDR2 YYREEE (reference sequence). The junction had 7 bases not matched to a gene; V was cut back by 1 base and J by 6 bases. The CDR3 DNA is TGTGCCAGCAGCTTGCGTGGACTAGTTGGAAACATTCAGTACTTC. Amino acid sequence: CASSLRGLVGNIQYF.

This clone came up a few times. The V and J genes are TRBV7-9 and TRBJ2-7; the D gene is possibly TRBD1 (7 bases). Trimming took off 4 bases at V and 3 bases at J, with 19 bases between the two ends. The CDR3 has 16 amino acids. From germline, CDR1 is SEHNR and CDR2 FQNEAQ (reference sequence). The CDR3 DNA reads TGTGCCAGCAGCTCATGGGGCGGGACAGACAGCTACGAGCAGTACTTC. Its translation: CASSSWGGTDSYEQYF.

The V gene is TRBV7-9, the J gene TRBJ1-1; 7 nucleotides agree with TRBD1. CDR3 length: 14 amino acids. The germline CDR1 and CDR2 sequences are SEHNR and FQNEAQ (reference sequence). The junction had 8 bases not matched to a gene; V was cut back by 1 base and J by 9 bases. The CDR3 spells CASSLVPIQGKAFF. Here the CDR3 DNA reads TGTGCCAGCAGCTTAGTACCAATACAGGGGAAAGCTTTCTTT.

The chain combines TRBV9 with TRBJ1-6; D possibly corresponds to TRBD1 (6 bases). V lost 0 bases and J lost 10, with 11 bases in between. The CDR3 consists of 14 residues. Germline-derived CDR1 and CDR2 are SGDLS and YYNGEE. CDR3 sequence (DNA): TGTGCCAGCAGCGTAGGCCCAGGGGAGTCACCCCTCCACTTT. Its translation is CASSVGPGESPLHF.

V and J are TRBV6-1 and TRBJ2-7, with D possibly TRBD1 on 5 matching bases. Trimming pared 6 bases from V and 5 bases from J, leaving 11 bases between. In germline, CDR1 is MNHNS, CDR2 SASEGT. CDR3 length: 12 residues. The CDR3 region has the DNA TGTGCCAGCAGGGGGCCGAGGAACGAGCAGTACTTC. It encodes CASRGPRNEQYF.

The chain employs TRBV10-3 and TRBJ2-1; 9 nucleotides align to TRBD1. Per the germline V gene, CDR1 is ENHRY and CDR2 is SYGVKD. The CDR3 sequence is 15 residues long. Germline trimming cut 2 bases from V and 7 bases from J; bases unmatched to any gene: 6. CDR3 DNA: TGTGCCATCAGTGAGGACAGGGGGAGTAGAAATGAGCAGTTCTTC. This encodes CAISEDRGSRNEQFF.

The chain employs TRBV6-1 and TRBJ2-1; 8 bases are a match to TRBD2. The V gene end was trimmed by 4 bases and the J gene end by 0 bases; junction bases not matched to a gene: 2. In germline, CDR1 is MNHNS, CDR2 SASEGT. This CDR3 is 15 amino acids long. In DNA, the CDR3 is TGTGCCAGCAGTGGGGGACTAGACTCCTACAATGAGCAGTTCTTC. Its translation: CASSGGLDSYNEQFF.

This clone occurred a few times. This rearrangement joins TRBV19 to TRBJ2-3, with 10 bases that match TRBD2. CDR1 is LNHDA, CDR2 SQIVND, per germline (reference sequence). CDR3 length: 15 amino acids. V was pared by 4 bases and J by 2 bases, with 3 bases of the junction left unmatched. For the CDR3, the DNA is TGTGCCAGTAGTACCGGACTAGCGGCCACAGATACGCAGTATTTT. It translates to CASSTGLAATDTQYF.

This clone was detected only once. The chain employs TRBV4-1 and TRBJ2-1; 7 bases are shared with TRBD1. The germline V gene has CDR1 MGHRA and CDR2 YSYEKL. The CDR3 contains 16 residues. Trimming cost V 2 bases and J 2 bases; bases outside gene matches: 6. This CDR3 is CASSQQGQMAYNEQFF. In nucleotides, the CDR3 is TGCGCCAGCAGCCAACAGGGACAGATGGCCTACAATGAGCAGTTCTTC.

V usage is TRBV9 and J usage is TRBJ2-4; TRBD2 aligns across 7 bases. V gave up 0 bases and J gave up 0 bases; unmatched junction bases: 6. The CDR3 is 17 amino acids. CDR1 and CDR2 (germline): SGDLS, YYNGEE. The CDR3 is CASSVGSSGVAKNIQYF. The CDR3 DNA follows: TGTGCCAGCAGCGTAGGTTCCAGCGGGGTAGCCAAAAACATTCAGTACTTC. Looking up the rest from reference TRBV9 and TRBJ2-4 gives the full variable domain: DSGVTQTPKHLITATGQRVTLRCSPRSGDLSVYWYQQSLDQGLQFLIQYYNGEERAKGNILERFSAQQFPDLHSELNLSSLELGDSALYFCASSVGSSGVAKNIQYFGAGTRLSVL.

The chain has TRBV5-1 and TRBJ2-3; 8 nucleotides match TRBD2. Looked up from germline, CDR1 is SGHRS and CDR2 is YFSETQ. This CDR3 comprises 14 residues. J gave up 1 base and V 6 bases, and 4 bases lay outside the gene matches. The CDR3 bases are TGCGCCAGCACCCCGCGGGGGGGCACAGATACGCAGTATTTT. Translation: CASTPRGGTDTQYF.

V is TRBV19 and J is TRBJ1-2; tentative D call: TRBD1 (5 bases). This CDR3 comprises 16 residues. Germline lookup yields CDR1 LNHDA and CDR2 SQIVND (reference sequence). Trimming removed 0 bases from V and 2 bases from J, with 13 bases in between. Written as DNA, the CDR3 is TGTGCCAGTAGTATAGATCTGGGACGTCTAAACTATGGCTACACCTTC. Translating it yields CASSIDLGRLNYGYTF.

The chain carries TRBV4-3 and TRBJ2-3; D may be TRBD2 (7 bases). Trimming shortened V by 1 base and J by 4 bases, and 15 bases separated the two germline ends. The V gene's germline CDR1 is LGHNA and CDR2 YSLEER. This CDR3 region has 16 residues. In nucleotides, the CDR3 is TGCGCCAGCAGCCAAGCGGCACAGGGAGGGCCAGATACGCAGTATTTT. This translates into CASSQAAQGGPDTQYF.

CDR3 DNA: TGTGCCAGCAGACCGACAGGGGGTAACACTGAAGCTTTCTTT. This translates into CASRPTGGNTEAFF. The chain recombines TRBV28 with TRBJ1-1; the match to TRBD1 covers 9 bases. CDR3 length: 14 residues. Germline V lookup: CDR1 MDHEN, CDR2 SYDVKM. Unmatched junction bases numbered 4, after V lost 6 bases and J lost 2 bases.

The chain employs TRBV7-8 and TRBJ2-5, with D maybe TRBD1 (6 bases). The germline gives CDR1 SGHVS, CDR2 FQNEAQ. This CDR3 is 15 amino acids long. Trimming left V 5 bases short and J 6 bases short, with 19 bases between. The CDR3 here is CASSLRDIAIQTQYF. CDR3 sequence (DNA): TGTGCCAGCAGCCTCCGGGACATCGCTATTCAGACCCAGTACTTC. Together with reference TRBV7-8 and TRBJ2-5, the CDR3 gives the full variable domain: GAGVSQSPRYKVAKRGQDVALRCDPISGHVSLFWYQQALGQGPEFLTYFQNEAQLDKSGLPSDRFFAERPEGSVSTLKIQRTQQEDSAVYLCASSLRDIAIQTQYFGPGTRLLVL.

This clone was detected a few times. The chain uses TRBV7-2 and TRBJ1-4; no clear D. Germline-derived CDR1 and CDR2 are SGHTA and FQGNSA. V was cut by 4 bases and J by 4 bases, with 1 base left in between. This CDR3 spans 11 amino acids. CDR3 nucleotides: TGTGCCAGCAGCTATAATGAAAAACTGTTTTTT. It translates to CASSYNEKLFF.

The CDR3 DNA reads TGTGCCAGCAGCCCGCGACAGGGGGAGGACGAGCAGTACTTC. Amino acids: CASSPRQGEDEQYF. The chain employs TRBV4-2 and TRBJ2-7; 9 bases match TRBD1. The CDR3 contains 14 residues. The V gene's germline CDR1 is LGHNA and CDR2 YNFKEQ. V was clipped by 4 bases and J by 5 bases; unmatched bases: 6.

The chain recombines TRBV6-5 with TRBJ2-6; a weak D match, TRBD2 (6 bases). Germline CDR1 and CDR2: MNHEY and SVGAGI. V dropped 2 bases and J dropped 2 bases, with 7 bases sitting between them. The CDR3 has 15 residues. The CDR3 loop is CASSYREAGANVLTF. CDR3 bases: TGTGCCAGCAGTTACAGGGAGGCTGGGGCCAACGTCCTGACTTTC.